The T cell receptor (beta chain) under discussion was sequenced for a study of blood T cell repertoires in COVID-19. Study background: Samples representing acute and convalescent COVID-19 were sourced from the United States, Italy and Spain. In each case, the material was cDNA or gDNA derived from T cells, B-cell-depleted T cells, or PBMCs.

Trimming stripped 11 bases from V and 3 bases from J, with 17 bases between. CDR1 and CDR2 (germline): MNHEY, SVGAGI. The CDR3 is 13 residues long. In the authors' workflow: Amplified reference gene primers provided the basis for estimating nucleated cell counts. The assay was immunoSEQ multiplex PCR, and TCRdb's table has in-frame clones only and misses some. D and trimming come from the DNA, and the V and J calls and clone size come from that table. The repertoire has approximately 90,000 clones, 90% of them found once; the top ten carry 1.5% to 2%. This chain uses TRBV6-5 with TRBJ2-7, with D maybe TRBD1 (5 bases). Sequencing used peripheral blood. This clonotype was obtained from a man aged 60 to 75 with acute or convalescent COVID-19. CDR3 protein: CARPQGVHYEQYV. In DNA form, the CDR3 reads TGTGCCCGGCCCCAGGGCGTGCACTACGAGCAGTACGTC.